Here is one T cell receptor beta chain with its context. The data originate from a study of blood T cell repertoires in COVID-19. Profiling relied on immunoSEQ multiplex PCR, and the TCRdb table lists in-frame clones only, not all of them. Among roughly 170,000 clones listed, 70% to 80% were seen once. CDR3 length equals 17 residues. Per the germline V gene, CDR1 is SGHDN and CDR2 is FVKESK. The V gene lost 5 bases and the J gene lost 1 base, with 15 bases spanning the gap. The source material was PBMCs or T cells enriched from blood (not recorded which). This TCR was recovered from a woman aged 45-59 years who had recovered from COVID-19. This sequence joins TRBV14 and TRBJ2-6; TRBD1 is a possible D gene (5 bases). In DNA form, the CDR3 reads TGTGCCAGCAGCTACTATTTTGGGGCGTCTGGGGCCAACGTCCTGACTTTC. Its protein product is CASSYYFGASGANVLTF.